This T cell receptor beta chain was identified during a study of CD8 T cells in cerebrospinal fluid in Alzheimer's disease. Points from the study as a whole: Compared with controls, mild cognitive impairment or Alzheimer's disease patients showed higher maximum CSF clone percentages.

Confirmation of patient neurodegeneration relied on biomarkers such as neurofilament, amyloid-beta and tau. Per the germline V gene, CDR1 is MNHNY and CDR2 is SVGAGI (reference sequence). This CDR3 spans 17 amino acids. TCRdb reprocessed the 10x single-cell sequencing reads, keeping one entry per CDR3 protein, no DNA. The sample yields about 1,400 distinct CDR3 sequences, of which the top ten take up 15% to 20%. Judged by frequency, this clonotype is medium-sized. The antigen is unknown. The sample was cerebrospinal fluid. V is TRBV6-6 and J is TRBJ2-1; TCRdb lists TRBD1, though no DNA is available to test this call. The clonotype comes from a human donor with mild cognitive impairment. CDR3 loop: CASSYSSGTPRTDEQFF.